The 16 T cell receptor beta chains below were found in one sample sequenced in a study of T cells in localized non-small cell lung cancer (dated by TCRdb to 2018 to 2021). The library was built by means of the immunoSEQ multiplex PCR assay. TCRdb's version of the immuneACCESS table is confined to in-frame rearrangements and falls short of the full clone set. An unresolved V gene accounts for under half of the shortfall where checked; the remainder is of unknown origin. The sample includes 60,000 to 75,000 clones, with more than 80% observed a single time. The top ten clones comprise around 4.6% of the sample. The sample was PBMCs, taken before any cancer treatment. These receptors originate from a man between 40 and 70 years old with stage II lung adenocarcinoma.

The chain uses TRBV11-3 and TRBJ2-2, with unresolved D. Trimming left V 3 bases short and J 11 bases short, with 7 bases between. Per germline, CDR1 SGHNT and CDR2 YENEEA. The CDR3 covers 11 residues. CDR3: CASSFRVELFF. The CDR3 DNA reads TGTGCCAGCAGCTTCCGGGTCGAGCTGTTTTTT.

This clone was observed a few times. The rearrangement links TRBV5-1 to TRBJ2-7; possible D gene TRBD1, 5 bases. The CDR3 is 12 residues long. Germline V CDR1 and CDR2: SGHRS, YFSETQ. The V gene lost 7 bases and the J gene lost 2 bases, with 10 bases spanning the gap. CDR3 in DNA: TGCGCCAGCTTTGACAGCGCCTACGAGCAGTACTTC. Its translation: CASFDSAYEQYF.

The table lists this clone with a count of one. The CDR3 protein is CASGLTSSDTQYF. The CDR3 DNA reads as TGTGCTAGTGGTTTGACTTCTAGTGATACGCAGTATTTT. The chain uses TRBV12-5 and TRBJ2-3; the D is unclear. The V and J ends lost 2 bases and 6 bases respectively, with 9 bases between them. Germline V CDR1 and CDR2: LGHNT, FRNRAP. This CDR3 is 13 amino acids long.

This clone was found a few times. The germline gene is not matched at one end of the junction; a read error may be the cause. V usage is TRBV7-8 and J usage is TRBJ2-3; the match to TRBD2 covers 13 bases. The CDR3 contains 16 residues. Germline CDR1 SGHVS, CDR2 FQNEAQ. CDR3 amino acids: CASSWRTSGSKDTQYF. The CDR3 DNA sequence: TGTGCCAGCAGCTGGAGGACTAGCGGGAGCAAAGATACGCAGTATTTT.

This chain connects TRBV30 to TRBJ2-2; D ambiguous. CDR1 GTSNPN and CDR2 SVGIG come from the germline V gene (reference sequence). Trimming shortened V by 4 bases and J by 1 base, and 16 bases separated the two germline ends. This CDR3 has 16 residues. The CDR3 DNA follows: TGTGCCTGGACTAACCCCCGAGGACGGAACACCGGGGAGCTGTTTTTT. Its protein product is CAWTNPRGRNTGELFF.

The chain carries TRBV6-1 and TRBJ1-2; no clear D. Trimming pared 6 bases from V and 8 bases from J, leaving 13 bases between. The CDR3 is 12 amino acids. CDR1 and CDR2 (germline): MNHNS, SASEGT. The CDR3 DNA reads as TGTGCCAGCAGCCACTTGAGGTCGGGCTACACCTTC. Translated: CASSHLRSGYTF.

The V gene is TRBV6-5, the J gene TRBJ2-5; TRBD1 agrees at 12 bases. Germline values: CDR1 MNHEY, CDR2 SVGAGI. J gave up 3 bases and V 6 bases, and 5 bases lay outside the gene matches. The CDR3 has 15 residues. The CDR3 DNA is TGTGCCAGCAGGGCCGGGACAGGGGGCGAAGAGACCCAGTACTTC. Its protein is CASRAGTGGEETQYF.

This clone occurred a few times. The V and J genes are TRBV10-3 and TRBJ1-1; TRBD1 aligns across 7 bases. Germline V gene lookup returns CDR1 ENHRY and CDR2 SYGVKD. J was trimmed by 6 bases and V by 5 bases; bases with no gene match: 3. CDR3 length: 12 amino acids. CDR3 bases: TGTGCCATCAGTCCTCAGGGGGCTGAAGCTTTCTTT. Its protein is CAISPQGAEAFF.

The V call is TRBV7-6, the J call TRBJ2-2; D gene unclear. V was trimmed by 1 base and J by 6 bases, leaving 15 bases between them. The CDR3 extends over 16 amino acids. The germline V gene has CDR1 SGHVS and CDR2 FNYEAQ. The CDR3 spells CASSLVGMRAAGELFF. In DNA, the CDR3 is TGTGCCAGCAGCTTAGTGGGCATGCGTGCCGCCGGGGAGCTGTTTTTT. Looking up the rest from reference TRBV7-6 and TRBJ2-2 gives the full variable domain: GAGVSQSPRYKVTKRGQDVALRCDPISGHVSLYWYRQALGQGPEFLTYFNYEAQQDKSGLPNDRFSAERPEGSISTLTIQRTEQRDSAMYRCASSLVGMRAAGELFFGEGSRLTVL.

The chain combines TRBV30 with TRBJ2-3, with TRBD2 matching 7 bases. The CDR3 spans 15 residues. The J segment lost 2 bases and the V segment lost 0 bases, leaving 5 bases of the junction unmatched. CDR1 GTSNPN and CDR2 SVGIG come from the germline V gene (reference sequence). CDR3: CAWSVGTSDTDTQYF. The CDR3 DNA is TGTGCCTGGAGTGTAGGAACTAGCGACACAGATACGCAGTATTTT.

CDR3 sequence (DNA): TGCGCCAGCAGCTTGGACGGGAGCGGGCCCTACAATGAGCAGTTCTTC. This codes for CASSLDGSGPYNEQFF. The chain couples TRBV5-1 to TRBJ2-1; TRBD2 is a possible D gene (6 bases). The V end was cut by 0 bases, the J end by 2 bases, with 12 bases between. CDR3 length equals 16 residues. From germline, CDR1 is SGHRS and CDR2 YFSETQ.

The chain uses TRBV7-9 and TRBJ2-7; 14 bases are a match to TRBD2. With V trimmed by 2 bases and J by 1 base, 7 bases remained unmatched. The CDR3 has 18 residues. Looked up from germline, CDR1 is SEHNR and CDR2 is FQNEAQ (reference sequence). CDR3 bases: TGTGCCAGCAGCTTACGAAGGGGACTAGCGGGAGATTCCTACGAGCAGTACTTC. Its protein is CASSLRRGLAGDSYEQYF.

The rearrangement joins TRBV19 to TRBJ2-3, with TRBD1 identical over 7 bases. The CDR3 runs to 15 residues. Unmatched junction bases numbered 11, after V lost 5 bases and J lost 6 bases. Germline lookup yields CDR1 LNHDA and CDR2 SQIVND (reference sequence). The CDR3 reads CASSYGTARLDTQYF. The CDR3 nucleotides read TGTGCCAGTAGTTACGGGACAGCAAGATTGGATACGCAGTATTTT.

CDR3 coding DNA: TGTGCCAGCAGTTTACTCTTGGGGGAACGGTCCCTTGGTGGCTACACCTTC. It yields the protein CASSLLLGERSLGGYTF. The V call is TRBV28, the J call TRBJ1-2; D might be TRBD1 (5 bases). The CDR3 covers 17 residues. Germline V gene lookup returns CDR1 MDHEN and CDR2 SYDVKM. V lost 2 bases and J 7 bases, leaving 23 bases between the germline ends.

The chain links TRBV9 to TRBJ2-2, with D uncertain. Germline V CDR1 and CDR2: SGDLS, YYNGEE. V was clipped by 4 bases and J by 7 bases, with 17 bases between them. The CDR3 extends over 15 amino acids. CDR3 sequence: CASSPSSSSGGELFF. The CDR3 nucleotides read TGTGCCAGCAGCCCCAGCTCGAGTTCGGGCGGGGAGCTGTTTTTT.

The chain carries TRBV7-6 and TRBJ2-7; either TRBD1 or TRBD2 may fit D (5 bases each). Trimming took 1 base from V and 2 from J, leaving 12 bases between them. Germline CDR1 reads SGHVS; CDR2 reads FNYEAQ. This CDR3 is built from 15 residues. The CDR3 loop is CASSLEMGPTYEQYF. As DNA, the CDR3 is TGTGCCAGCAGCTTAGAGATGGGACCAACCTACGAGCAGTACTTC. The full variable domain, rest sourced from reference TRBV7-6 and TRBJ2-7, is GAGVSQSPRYKVTKRGQDVALRCDPISGHVSLYWYRQALGQGPEFLTYFNYEAQQDKSGLPNDRFSAERPEGSISTLTIQRTEQRDSAMYRCASSLEMGPTYEQYFGPGTRLTVT.